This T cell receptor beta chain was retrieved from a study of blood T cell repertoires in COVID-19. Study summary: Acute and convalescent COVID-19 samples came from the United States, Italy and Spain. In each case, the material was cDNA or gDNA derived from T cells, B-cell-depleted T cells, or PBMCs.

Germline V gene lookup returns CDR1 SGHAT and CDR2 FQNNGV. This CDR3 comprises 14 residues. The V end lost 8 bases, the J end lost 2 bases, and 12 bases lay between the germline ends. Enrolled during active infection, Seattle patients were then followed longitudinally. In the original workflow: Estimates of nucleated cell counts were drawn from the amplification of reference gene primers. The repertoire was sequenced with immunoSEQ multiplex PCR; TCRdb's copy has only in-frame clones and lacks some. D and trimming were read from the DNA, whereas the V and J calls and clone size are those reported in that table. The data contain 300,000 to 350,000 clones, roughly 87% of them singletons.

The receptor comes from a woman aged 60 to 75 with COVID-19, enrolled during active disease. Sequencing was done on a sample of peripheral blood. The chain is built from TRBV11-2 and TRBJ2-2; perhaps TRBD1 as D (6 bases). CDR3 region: CASSRTANTGELFF. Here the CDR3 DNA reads TGTGCCAGCTCCCGGACAGCAAACACCGGGGAGCTGTTTTTT.